The next 24 T cell receptor beta chains were all read from a single sample in a study of cytomegalovirus exposure and HLA in healthy donors. Primers: 60 Vbeta forward and 13 Jbeta reverse. Some clones are missing from TCRdb's copy, which holds only in-frame ones; the method was immunoSEQ multiplex PCR. The sample has 65,000 to 95,000 clones; about 78% are singletons. The specimen was PBMCs. All receptors come from a man in his fifties in good health and CMV-seronegative.

This chain uses TRBV7-9 with TRBJ2-7, with 10 positions matching TRBD1. The V gene's germline CDR1 is SEHNR and CDR2 FQNEAQ (reference sequence). The trim removed 6 bases at V and 1 base at J, leaving 15 bases unmatched. CDR3 length: 18 residues. CDR3 sequence: CASSHRGGQGLLSYEQYF. CDR3 DNA sequence: TGTGCCAGCAGTCATAGGGGGGGACAGGGGTTGCTGTCCTACGAGCAGTACTTC.

This chain uses TRBV4-2 with TRBJ2-7; 9 bases are a match to TRBD2. Germline V gene lookup returns CDR1 LGHNA and CDR2 YNFKEQ. This CDR3 region has 14 residues. The ends lost 1 base at V and 2 bases at J; junction bases unmatched: 0. CDR3 in DNA: TGTGCCAGCAGCCAAGGCGGGGGGGCCTACGAGCAGTACTTC. Translation: CASSQGGGAYEQYF.

This clone was recorded at least ten times. The chain has TRBV4-1 and TRBJ2-7; D is undetermined. Deletions cut 1 base from V and 2 bases from J, with 6 bases between. Germline CDR1 and CDR2: MGHRA and YSYEKL. The CDR3 consists of 13 residues. The CDR3 DNA reads as TGCGCCAGCAGCCAAGTTATAACCTACGAGCAGTACTTC. It yields the protein CASSQVITYEQYF.

This sequence joins TRBV7-9 and TRBJ1-1, with TRBD1 matching 11 bases. This CDR3 region has 13 residues. Germline CDR1 and CDR2: SEHNR and FQNEAQ (reference sequence). The trim removed 5 bases at V and 10 bases at J, leaving 6 bases unmatched. DNA for the CDR3: TGTGCCAGCAGCCTGGTGGGACAGGGGGGAGCTTTCTTT. Its protein is CASSLVGQGGAFF. Looking up the rest from reference TRBV7-9 and TRBJ1-1 gives the full variable domain: DTGVSQNPRHKITKRGQNVTFRCDPISEHNRLYWYRQTLGQGPEFLTYFQNEAQLEKSRLLSDRFSAERPKGSFSTLEIQRTEQGDSAMYLCASSLVGQGGAFFGQGTRLTVV.

The CDR3 is CAAGSERGYNEKLFF. The CDR3 DNA follows: TGTGCTGCGGGGTCGGAGAGGGGTTATAATGAAAAACTGTTTTTT. V and J are TRBV30 and TRBJ1-4; a weak D match, TRBD1 (5 bases). This CDR3 has 15 residues. The germline V gene has CDR1 GTSNPN and CDR2 SVGIG (reference sequence).

The chain links TRBV11-1 to TRBJ1-6; no definite D call. The V end lost 2 bases, the J end lost 5 bases, and 4 bases lay between the germline ends. CDR1 is SGHAT and CDR2 is FQDESV in the germline V gene (reference sequence). The CDR3 is 13 residues long. In nucleotides, the CDR3 is TGTGCCAGCAGCTTAATAGATAATTCACCCCTCCACTTT. Translated, it gives CASSLIDNSPLHF.

The chain employs TRBV7-8 and TRBJ1-2, with 11 bases lining up with TRBD1. This CDR3 contains 13 residues. CDR1 is SGHVS, CDR2 FQNEAQ, per germline. Trimming took 8 bases from V and 7 from J; bases not matched to a gene: 6. In nucleotides, the CDR3 is TGTGCCAGCGGCACCGGGACAGGGGGTGGCTACACCTTC. Translation gives CASGTGTGGGYTF.

This chain connects TRBV19 to TRBJ2-7; a weak D match, TRBD2 (5 bases). The V gene lost 4 bases and the J gene lost 2 bases, with 18 bases spanning the gap. Germline V lookup: CDR1 LNHDA, CDR2 SQIVND (reference sequence). The CDR3 has 16 residues. The CDR3 sequence: CASSTPPTLGPYEQYF. CDR3 nucleotide sequence: TGTGCCAGTAGTACCCCTCCGACACTAGGGCCCTACGAGCAGTACTTC.

The rearrangement joins TRBV23-1 to TRBJ1-4; TRBD1 might be the D (6 bases). TRBV23-1 counts as an open reading frame of uncertain function. CDR3 length: 11 residues. V was trimmed by 10 bases and J by 8 bases, leaving 11 bases between them. Here the CDR3 reads CATPRGEKLFF. The DNA of the CDR3 is TGCGCCACCCCCAGGGGAGAAAAACTGTTTTTT.

The chain has TRBV9 and TRBJ2-2; D is perhaps TRBD1 (5 bases). The CDR3 runs 14 residues. The germline V gene has CDR1 SGDLS and CDR2 YYNGEE. The V end lost 0 bases, the J end lost 8 bases, and 11 bases lay between the germline ends. Written as DNA, the CDR3 is TGTGCCAGCAGCGTAGCACAGGAGAAGGGGGAGCTGTTTTTT. Its translation is CASSVAQEKGELFF.

The V call is TRBV13, the J call TRBJ2-2; D is possibly TRBD1 (6 bases). From germline, CDR1 is PRHDT and CDR2 FYEKMQ (reference sequence). The V end was cut by 5 bases, the J end by 0 bases, with 22 bases between. The CDR3 spans 19 residues. The CDR3 nucleotides read TGTGCCAGCAGCCTATTGACAGGCTTTATTCCCGCGAACACCGGGGAGCTGTTTTTT. Its translation is CASSLLTGFIPANTGELFF.

V and J are TRBV10-3 and TRBJ2-7; 7 positions agree with TRBD2. This CDR3 contains 11 residues. V was clipped by 8 bases and J by 7 bases; unmatched bases: 5. Germline V lookup: CDR1 ENHRY, CDR2 SYGVKD. CDR3 sequence (DNA): TGTGCCATCGGGGGGGGGTGGGAGCAGTACTTC. This translates into CAIGGGWEQYF.

The chain recombines TRBV20-1 with TRBJ2-5; D not certain. The V gene's germline CDR1 is DFQATT and CDR2 SNEGSKA (reference sequence). The CDR3 runs 11 residues. Trimming removed 7 bases at V and 2 bases at J, with 8 bases between. The CDR3 sequence is CSGTIQETQYF. The CDR3 coding sequence is TGCAGTGGTACTATTCAAGAGACCCAGTACTTC.

Turning to this clone: One end of the junction is discordant with germline, which a read error may explain. V is TRBV7-9 and J is TRBJ1-2; D possibly corresponds to TRBD1 (6 bases). Germline assignment: CDR1 SEHNR and CDR2 FQNEAQ (reference sequence). CDR3 length equals 15 residues. This CDR3 is CSSSRSGTSNYGYTF. DNA of the CDR3: TGTTCCAGCAGCCGGTCCGGGACATCTAACTATGGCTACACCTTC.

This chain links TRBV5-4 with TRBJ2-5; possible D gene TRBD2, 5 bases. CDR3 size: 12 residues. Trimming stripped 6 bases from V and 4 bases from J, with 10 bases between. The germline gives CDR1 SGHNT, CDR2 YYREEE (reference sequence). The CDR3 sequence is CASIGRVETQYF. The CDR3 DNA follows: TGTGCCAGCATAGGGCGGGTAGAGACCCAGTACTTC.

The rearrangement uses TRBV6-5 and TRBJ2-3, with 7 bases aligning to TRBD2. This CDR3 region has 15 residues. From germline, CDR1 is MNHEY and CDR2 SVGAGI. The trim removed 5 bases at V and 1 base at J, leaving 6 bases unmatched. The CDR3 DNA reads as TGTGCCAGCAGTACGGGGGGTAGGGGCACAGATACGCAGTATTTT. As protein: CASSTGGRGTDTQYF.

The chain combines TRBV19 with TRBJ2-5; TRBD2 agrees at 10 bases. V shed 5 bases, J shed 7 bases, and the junction held 13 bases outside the gene matches. The CDR3 loop spans 16 amino acids. The V gene's germline CDR1 is LNHDA and CDR2 SQIVND (reference sequence). The CDR3 protein is CASSYNPSGGVGTQYF. For the CDR3, the DNA is TGTGCCAGTAGTTATAACCCAAGCGGGGGGGTTGGGACCCAGTACTTC. The full variable domain, in which reference TRBV19 and TRBJ2-5 provide the parts outside the CDR3, is DGGITQSPKYLFRKEGQNVTLSCEQNLNHDAMYWYRQDPGQGLRLIYYSQIVNDFQKGDIAEGYSVSREKKESFPLTVTSAQKNPTAFYLCASSYNPSGGVGTQYFGPGTRLLVL.

For this clone: Other DNA sequences in this sample translate to the same CDR3. The CDR3 is CASRVAGGLAYEQYF. In DNA, the CDR3 is TGTGCCAGCAGGGTAGCGGGGGGCCTCGCCTACGAGCAGTACTTC. The chain carries TRBV6-5 and TRBJ2-7, with 10 positions matching TRBD2. V was clipped by 6 bases and J by 2 bases; unmatched bases: 7. This CDR3 spans 15 amino acids. Looked up from germline, CDR1 is MNHEY and CDR2 is SVGAGI.

In its sample, this clone was seen a few times. The chain couples TRBV27 to TRBJ1-4, with 9 bases aligning to TRBD1. Germline CDR1 reads MNHEY; CDR2 reads SMNVEV (reference sequence). With V trimmed by 5 bases and J by 3 bases, 10 bases remained unmatched. There are 17 residues in the CDR3. DNA of the CDR3: TGTGCCAGCAGTCGAATCTTCAGACAGGGGGCTAATGAAAAACTGTTTTTT. It encodes CASSRIFRQGANEKLFF. Full variable domain (remainder filled in from reference TRBV27 and TRBJ1-4): EAQVTQNPRYLITVTGKKLTVTCSQNMNHEYMSWYRQDPGLGLRQIYYSMNVEVTDKGDVPEGYKVSRKEKRNFPLILESPSPNQTSLYFCASSRIFRQGANEKLFFGSGTQLSVL.

The count of this clone is one. The J gene is TRBJ2-7, the V gene TRBV11-3; no clear D. Trimming took 3 bases from V and 4 from J, leaving 7 bases between them. The length of the CDR3 is 12 residues. In germline, CDR1 is SGHNT, CDR2 YENEEA. In DNA, the CDR3 is TGTGCCAGCAGCTTGAGATCTTACGAGCAGTACTTC. It translates to CASSLRSYEQYF.

This clone came up once. Other nucleotide sequences from this sample produce the same CDR3. J is TRBJ2-1 and V is TRBV5-4, with D hard to call. Looked up from germline, CDR1 is SGHNT and CDR2 is YYREEE (reference sequence). CDR3 length: 15 amino acids. With 1 base removed from V and 6 bases from J, the gap between germline ends came to 14 bases. CDR3 coding DNA: TGTGCCAGCAGCTTGATTGTCACCCGGGTCAATGAGCAGTTCTTC. Its translation: CASSLIVTRVNEQFF. Looking up the rest from reference TRBV5-4 and TRBJ2-1 gives the full variable domain: ETGVTQSPTHLIKTRGQQVTLRCSSQSGHNTVSWYQQALGQGPQFIFQYYREEENGRGNFPPRFSGLQFPNYSSELNVNALELDDSALYLCASSLIVTRVNEQFFGPGTRLTVL.

The V call is TRBV7-9, the J call TRBJ2-1, with 10 bases matching TRBD2. The ends lost 1 base at V and 5 bases at J; junction bases unmatched: 11. Germline CDR1 reads SEHNR; CDR2 reads FQNEAQ (reference sequence). CDR3 length: 18 amino acids. The chain's CDR3 is CASSLEIPGLANHNEQFF. The CDR3 coding sequence is TGTGCCAGCAGCTTAGAAATACCGGGACTAGCGAACCACAATGAGCAGTTCTTC.

The chain links TRBV28 to TRBJ1-2; 7 bases map to TRBD1. Looked up from germline, CDR1 is MDHEN and CDR2 is SYDVKM. The V and J ends lost 3 bases and 5 bases, in that order; junction bases with no gene match: 6. The CDR3 is made up of 14 amino acids. The DNA for the CDR3 is TGTGCCAGCAGTTTTTATAAACAGGGGTATGGCTACACCTTC. This sequence encodes CASSFYKQGYGYTF.

The genes are TRBV7-8 and TRBJ2-3; D is ambiguous. CDR1 and CDR2 from the germline V gene are SGHVS and FQNEAQ. The CDR3 covers 14 residues. Trimming left V 5 bases short and J 2 bases short, with 11 bases between. The CDR3 nucleotides read TGTGCCAGCAGCCTAGGCGCGGTCACAGATACGCAGTATTTT. Amino acids: CASSLGAVTDTQYF.